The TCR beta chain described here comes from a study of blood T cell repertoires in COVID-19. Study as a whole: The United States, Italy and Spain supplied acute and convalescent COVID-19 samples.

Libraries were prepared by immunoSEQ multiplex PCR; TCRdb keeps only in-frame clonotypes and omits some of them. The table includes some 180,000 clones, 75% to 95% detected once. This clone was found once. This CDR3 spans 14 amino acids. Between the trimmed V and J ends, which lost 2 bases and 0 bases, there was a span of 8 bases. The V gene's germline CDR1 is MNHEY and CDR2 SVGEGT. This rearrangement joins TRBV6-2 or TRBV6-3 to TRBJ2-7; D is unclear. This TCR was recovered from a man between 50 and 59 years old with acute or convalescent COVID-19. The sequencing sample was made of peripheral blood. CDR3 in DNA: TGTGCCAGCAGTTACCGGGTGGGCTCCTACGAGCAGTACTTC. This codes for CASSYRVGSYEQYF.